These 21 T cell receptor beta chains share one sample of origin, sequenced in a study of blood T cell repertoires in COVID-19. Using immunoSEQ multiplex PCR, the repertoire was profiled, and TCRdb retains in-frame clones only, with some absent. The sample carries approximately 170,000 clones, about 83% recorded once. Specimen: PBMCs or T cells enriched from blood (not recorded which). Source of these receptors: a woman aged 45 to 65 in a cohort exposed to, infected with or recovered from COVID-19 (not recorded which).

The chain uses TRBV16 and TRBJ1-5; tentative D call: TRBD1 (5 bases). The V gene's germline CDR1 is KGHSY and CDR2 FQNENV. Deletions cut 2 bases from V and 2 bases from J, with 10 bases between. CDR3 length: 15 amino acids. CDR3 coding DNA: TGTGCCAGCAGCCAAGGGGTAGGGGGCAATCAGCCCCAGCATTTT. This translates into CASSQGVGGNQPQHF.

This chain connects TRBV19 to TRBJ2-5; 15 bases line up with TRBD2. CDR1 and CDR2 (germline): LNHDA, SQIVND (reference sequence). V shed 5 bases, J shed 1 base, and the junction held 8 bases outside the gene matches. This CDR3 has 18 residues. CDR3 protein: CASSPGTSGGSTQETQYF. The CDR3 nucleotides read TGTGCCAGTAGTCCGGGGACTAGCGGGGGGTCAACCCAAGAGACCCAGTACTTC.

A single count supports this clone. This rearrangement joins TRBV4-1 to TRBJ1-5; D is uncertain. Germline values: CDR1 MGHRA, CDR2 YSYEKL. V was trimmed by 1 base and J by 0 bases, leaving 16 bases between them. This CDR3 has 18 amino acids. In nucleotides, the CDR3 is TGCGCCAGCAGCCAAGGATCCGGAACTAGCTATAGCAATCAGCCCCAGCATTTT. It encodes CASSQGSGTSYSNQPQHF.

The rearrangement uses TRBV15 and TRBJ2-3, with 12 bases aligning to TRBD2. V was clipped by 1 base and J by 5 bases; unmatched bases: 22. The CDR3 spans 22 residues. The germline V gene has CDR1 LNHNV and CDR2 YYDKDF (reference sequence). The CDR3 loop is CATSRGGNREASGGEAEDTQYF. In DNA, the CDR3 is TGTGCCACCAGCAGAGGAGGGAACAGGGAGGCTAGCGGGGGGGAAGCGGAAGATACGCAGTATTTT. The complete variable domain, with remaining parts taken from reference TRBV15 and TRBJ2-3, reads DAMVIQNPRYQVTQFGKPVTLSCSQTLNHNVMYWYQQKSSQAPKLLFHYYDKDFNNEADTPDNFQSRRPNTSFCFLDIRSPGLGDTAMYLCATSRGGNREASGGEAEDTQYFGPGTRLTVL.

The chain links TRBV5-4 to TRBJ2-7, with a tentative D call TRBD2 (5 bases). Germline CDR1 and CDR2: SGHNT and YYREEE (reference sequence). CDR3 size: 15 residues. V was clipped by 4 bases and J by 0 bases, with 14 bases between them. The chain's CDR3 is CASSLSGSLSYEQYF. The CDR3 DNA follows: TGTGCCAGCAGCCTTTCTGGGAGCCTCTCCTACGAGCAGTACTTC.

The rearrangement links TRBV5-4 to TRBJ2-1, with D maybe TRBD2 (6 bases). CDR1 and CDR2 (germline): SGHNT, YYREEE (reference sequence). CDR3 size: 14 residues. Deletions cut 6 bases from V and 3 bases from J, with 13 bases between. The CDR3 spells CASTPDGSYNEQFF. CDR3 sequence (DNA): TGTGCCAGCACCCCGGACGGGAGCTACAATGAGCAGTTCTTC.

This CDR3 reads CASKQGSNEKLFF. The DNA for the CDR3 is TGTGCCAGCAAGCAGGGATCTAATGAAAAACTGTTTTTT. The chain employs TRBV2 and TRBJ1-4, with a possible D match to TRBD1 (5 bases). Per the germline V gene, CDR1 is SNHLY and CDR2 is FYNNEI. This CDR3 has 13 residues. Trimming stripped 7 bases from V and 3 bases from J, with 9 bases between.

The rearrangement joins TRBV11-3 to TRBJ2-7; 8 positions agree with TRBD1. Germline CDR1 is SGHNT and CDR2 is YENEEA. Trimming cost V 2 bases and J 3 bases; bases outside gene matches: 6. The CDR3 extends over 15 amino acids. Written as DNA, the CDR3 is TGTGCCAGCAGCTTACGCAGGGGGCTGGTCTACGAGCAGTACTTC. Translation gives CASSLRRGLVYEQYF. Filled out from reference TRBV11-3 and TRBJ2-7, the complete variable domain reads EAGVVQSPRYKIIEKKQPVAFWCNPISGHNTLYWYLQNLGQGPELLIRYENEEAVDDSQLPKDRFSAERLKGVDSTLKIQPAELGDSAVYLCASSLRRGLVYEQYFGPGTRLTVT.

The chain joins TRBV6-4 to TRBJ2-7; 10 bases match TRBD2. The junction had 14 bases not matched to a gene; V was cut back by 8 bases and J by 7 bases. Germline loops: CDR1 MRHNA, CDR2 SNTAGT. This CDR3 has 15 amino acids. The CDR3 region is CASPQPAGGPWEQYF. The CDR3, as DNA: TGTGCCAGCCCCCAGCCAGCGGGAGGGCCGTGGGAGCAGTACTTC.

The chain links TRBV6-6 to TRBJ1-1; D is possibly TRBD1 (6 bases). V lost 6 bases to trimming and J lost 4 bases, with 15 bases between them. Germline values: CDR1 MNHNY, CDR2 SVGAGI (reference sequence). The CDR3 spans 14 residues. The CDR3 spells CASRLGQLGTEAFF. CDR3 DNA sequence: TGTGCCAGCAGACTCGGACAGTTGGGCACTGAAGCTTTCTTT.

J is TRBJ2-1 and V is TRBV7-3, with TRBD1 identical over 10 bases. Germline CDR1 is SGHTA and CDR2 is FQGTGA. The CDR3 is 14 residues long. V was clipped by 4 bases and J by 7 bases; unmatched bases: 4. CDR3 loop: CASSSVGQGNEQFF. CDR3 DNA sequence: TGTGCCAGCAGCTCGGTGGGACAGGGGAATGAGCAGTTCTTC.

V gene TRBV7-3 combines with J gene TRBJ2-1; a possible D gene is TRBD1 (5 bases). Germline assignment: CDR1 SGHTA and CDR2 FQGTGA. This CDR3 spans 13 amino acids. The V end was cut by 5 bases, the J end by 8 bases, with 13 bases between. The CDR3 DNA reads as TGTGCCAGCAGCCTACCCCAGGGCCATGAGCAGTTCTTC. It encodes CASSLPQGHEQFF.

V and J are TRBV5-1 and TRBJ1-5; no clear D. Trimming took 4 bases from V and 3 from J, leaving 11 bases between them. The germline CDR1 and CDR2 sequences are SGHRS and YFSETQ. The CDR3 is made up of 14 amino acids. The CDR3 bases are TGCGCCAGCAGCCCCTTAGGAGACAATCAGCCCCAGCATTTT. The encoded protein is CASSPLGDNQPQHF.

The chain employs TRBV5-1 and TRBJ1-3; no definite D call. CDR1 and CDR2 from the germline V gene are SGHRS and YFSETQ. V lost 0 bases to trimming and J lost 0 bases, with 10 bases between them. The CDR3 loop spans 16 amino acids. CDR3 amino acids: CASSLDAGNSGNTIYF. The CDR3 DNA is TGCGCCAGCAGCTTGGATGCGGGAAACTCTGGAAACACCATATATTTT.

This clone was seen a handful of times. The rearrangement uses TRBV27 and TRBJ2-7; 7 nucleotides match TRBD1. The CDR3 runs 15 residues. The V gene's germline CDR1 is MNHEY and CDR2 SMNVEV (reference sequence). Germline trimming cut 4 bases from V and 2 bases from J; bases unmatched to any gene: 8. The chain's CDR3 is CASSSTGRVPYEQYF. CDR3 DNA: TGTGCCAGCAGTTCGACAGGGCGGGTGCCCTACGAGCAGTACTTC.

This chain links TRBV28 with TRBJ2-7; 8 bases match TRBD1. The germline V gene has CDR1 MDHEN and CDR2 SYDVKM. Trimming cost V 6 bases and J 6 bases; bases outside gene matches: 13. There are 15 residues in the CDR3. The CDR3 bases are TGTGCCAGCAGGCCTTCGGGACAGGACTCCGCCGAGCAGTACTTC. Protein product: CASRPSGQDSAEQYF.

V is TRBV19 and J is TRBJ2-7; 10 bases line up with TRBD1. The CDR3 sequence is 15 residues long. Germline lookup yields CDR1 LNHDA and CDR2 SQIVND (reference sequence). J was trimmed by 2 bases and V by 5 bases; bases with no gene match: 6. CDR3 amino acids: CASSPTGTGAYEQYF. Here the CDR3 DNA reads TGTGCCAGTAGTCCCACCGGGACAGGGGCCTACGAGCAGTACTTC.

V usage is TRBV5-5 and J usage is TRBJ2-1, with D possibly matching TRBD2 (6 bases). In germline, CDR1 is SGHKS, CDR2 YYEKEE (reference sequence). Trimming left V 0 bases short and J 8 bases short, with 18 bases between. This CDR3 has 16 amino acids. CDR3 loop: CASSLGRDLNIHEQFF. Here the CDR3 DNA reads TGTGCCAGCAGCTTGGGCCGGGACTTAAACATCCATGAGCAGTTCTTC.

This chain connects TRBV19 to TRBJ2-7, with D maybe TRBD1 (5 bases). The germline V and J ends were trimmed by 4 bases and 2 bases, with 15 bases remaining between them. The CDR3 runs 15 residues. Germline V CDR1 and CDR2: LNHDA, SQIVND (reference sequence). The CDR3 DNA reads as TGTGCCAGTAGTAACCAGGGCCTAAACCCCTACGAGCAGTACTTC. It yields the protein CASSNQGLNPYEQYF.

V usage is TRBV25-1 and J usage is TRBJ1-2; D may be TRBD1 (5 bases). Trimming removed 4 bases from V and 0 bases from J, with 15 bases in between. The V gene's germline CDR1 is MGHDK and CDR2 SYGVNS. The CDR3 runs 16 residues. DNA for the CDR3: TGTGCCAGCAGTGGCATAGGACAAGGCCCTAACTATGGCTACACCTTC. This gives the protein CASSGIGQGPNYGYTF.

This clone was counted between two and nine times. The chain recombines TRBV19 with TRBJ2-2, with 9 positions matching TRBD1. J lost 5 bases, V lost 5 bases, and 6 bases had no gene match. The CDR3 is 15 amino acids. The germline V gene encodes CDR1 LNHDA and CDR2 SQIVND (reference sequence). CDR3 loop: CASSRGQGGTGELFF. CDR3 bases: TGTGCCAGTAGTCGGGGACAGGGTGGAACCGGGGAGCTGTTTTTT.